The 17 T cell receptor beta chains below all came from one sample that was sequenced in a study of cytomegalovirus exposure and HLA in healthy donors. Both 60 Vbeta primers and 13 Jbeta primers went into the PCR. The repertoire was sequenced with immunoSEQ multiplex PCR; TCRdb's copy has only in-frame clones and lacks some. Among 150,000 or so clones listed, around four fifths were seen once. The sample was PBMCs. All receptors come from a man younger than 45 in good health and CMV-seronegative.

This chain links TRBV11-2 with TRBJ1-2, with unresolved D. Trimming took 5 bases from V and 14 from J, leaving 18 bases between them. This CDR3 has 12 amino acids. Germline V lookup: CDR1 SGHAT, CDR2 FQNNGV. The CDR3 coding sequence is TGTGCCAGCAGCCTCTCCGAGGTTTTAGTTACCTTC. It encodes CASSLSEVLVTF.

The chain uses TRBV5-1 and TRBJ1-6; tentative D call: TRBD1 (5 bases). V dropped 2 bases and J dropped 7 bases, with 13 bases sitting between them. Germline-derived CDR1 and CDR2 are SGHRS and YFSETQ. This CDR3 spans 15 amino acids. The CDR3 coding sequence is TGCGCCAGCAGCTTAGGGGATCTGGGGAATTCACCCCTCCACTTT. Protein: CASSLGDLGNSPLHF.

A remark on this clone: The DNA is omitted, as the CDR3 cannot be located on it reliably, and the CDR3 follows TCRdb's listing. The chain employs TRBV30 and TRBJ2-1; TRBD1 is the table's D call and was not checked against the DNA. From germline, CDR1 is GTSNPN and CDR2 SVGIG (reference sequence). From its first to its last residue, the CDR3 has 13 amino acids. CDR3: CAWSVGQGASSVF.

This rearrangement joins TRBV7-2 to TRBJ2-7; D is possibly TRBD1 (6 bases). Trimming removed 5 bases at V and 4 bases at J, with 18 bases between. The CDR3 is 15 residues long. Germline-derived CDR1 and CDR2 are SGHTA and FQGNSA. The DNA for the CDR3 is TGTGCCAGCAGCCCCCGTAACAGGGAGCTATACGAGCAGTACTTC. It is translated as CASSPRNRELYEQYF.

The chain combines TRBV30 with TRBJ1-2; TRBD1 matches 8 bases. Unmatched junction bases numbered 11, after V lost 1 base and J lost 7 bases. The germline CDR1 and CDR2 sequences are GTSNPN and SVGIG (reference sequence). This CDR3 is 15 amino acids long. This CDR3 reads CAWSARPGQAGGYTF. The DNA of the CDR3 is TGTGCCTGGAGTGCAAGGCCGGGACAGGCGGGTGGCTACACCTTC.

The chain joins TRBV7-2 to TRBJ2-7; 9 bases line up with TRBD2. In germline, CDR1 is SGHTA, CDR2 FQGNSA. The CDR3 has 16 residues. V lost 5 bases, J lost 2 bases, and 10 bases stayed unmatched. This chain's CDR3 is CASSNGPRGGPYEQYF. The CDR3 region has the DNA TGTGCCAGCAGCAACGGACCGCGGGGGGGCCCCTACGAGCAGTACTTC.

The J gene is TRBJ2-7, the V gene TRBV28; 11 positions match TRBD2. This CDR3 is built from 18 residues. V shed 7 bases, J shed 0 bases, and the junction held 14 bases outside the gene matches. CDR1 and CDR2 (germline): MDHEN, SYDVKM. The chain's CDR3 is CASTTRLTGTSGSYEQYF. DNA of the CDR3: TGTGCCAGCACAACTCGCCTCACCGGGACTAGCGGCTCCTACGAGCAGTACTTC.

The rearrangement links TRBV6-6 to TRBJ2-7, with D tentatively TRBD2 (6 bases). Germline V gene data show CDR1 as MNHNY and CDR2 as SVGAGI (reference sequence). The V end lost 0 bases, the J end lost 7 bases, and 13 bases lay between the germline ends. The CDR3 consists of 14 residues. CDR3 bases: TGTGCCAGCAGTTACTCGCGAGGGGCGGGGGAGCAGTACTTC. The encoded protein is CASSYSRGAGEQYF.

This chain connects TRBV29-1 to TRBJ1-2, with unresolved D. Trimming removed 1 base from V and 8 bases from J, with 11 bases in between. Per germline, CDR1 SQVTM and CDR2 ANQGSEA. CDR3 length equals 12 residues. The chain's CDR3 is CSVEARPRGYTF. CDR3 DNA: TGCAGCGTTGAAGCCCGCCCTCGGGGCTACACCTTC.

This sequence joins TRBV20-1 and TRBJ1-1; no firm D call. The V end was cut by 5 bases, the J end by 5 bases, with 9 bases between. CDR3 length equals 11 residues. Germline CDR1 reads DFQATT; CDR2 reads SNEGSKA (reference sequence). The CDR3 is CSASRVTEAFF. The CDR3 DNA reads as TGCAGTGCTTCCCGGGTAACTGAAGCTTTCTTT.

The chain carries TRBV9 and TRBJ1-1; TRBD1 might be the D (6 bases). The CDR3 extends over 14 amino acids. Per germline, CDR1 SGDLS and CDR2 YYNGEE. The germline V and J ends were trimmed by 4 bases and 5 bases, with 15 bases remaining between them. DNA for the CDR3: TGTGCCAGCAGCCCCTTTGGCAGGGGAACTGAAGCTTTCTTT. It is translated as CASSPFGRGTEAFF. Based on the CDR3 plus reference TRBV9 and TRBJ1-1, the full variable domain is DSGVTQTPKHLITATGQRVTLRCSPRSGDLSVYWYQQSLDQGLQFLIQYYNGEERAKGNILERFSAQQFPDLHSELNLSSLELGDSALYFCASSPFGRGTEAFFGQGTRLTVV.

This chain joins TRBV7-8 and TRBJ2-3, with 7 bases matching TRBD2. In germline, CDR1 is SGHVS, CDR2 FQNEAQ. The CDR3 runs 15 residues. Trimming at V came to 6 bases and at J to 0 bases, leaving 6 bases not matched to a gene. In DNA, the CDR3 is TGTGCCAGCAGGGGGAGGGGATATAGCACAGATACGCAGTATTTT. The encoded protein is CASRGRGYSTDTQYF.

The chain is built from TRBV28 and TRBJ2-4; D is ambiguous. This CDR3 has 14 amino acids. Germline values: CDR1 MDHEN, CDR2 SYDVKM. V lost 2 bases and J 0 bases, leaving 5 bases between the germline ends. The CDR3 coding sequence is TGTGCCAGCAGTTTAAGACTAGCCAAAAACATTCAGTACTTC. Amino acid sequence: CASSLRLAKNIQYF.

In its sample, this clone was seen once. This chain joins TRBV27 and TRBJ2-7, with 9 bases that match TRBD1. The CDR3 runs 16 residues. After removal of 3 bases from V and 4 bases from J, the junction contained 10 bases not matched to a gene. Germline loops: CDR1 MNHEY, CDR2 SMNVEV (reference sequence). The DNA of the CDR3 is TGTGCCAGCAGTTTGCGACAGGGGGGCGGGTGGTACGAGCAGTACTTC. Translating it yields CASSLRQGGGWYEQYF.

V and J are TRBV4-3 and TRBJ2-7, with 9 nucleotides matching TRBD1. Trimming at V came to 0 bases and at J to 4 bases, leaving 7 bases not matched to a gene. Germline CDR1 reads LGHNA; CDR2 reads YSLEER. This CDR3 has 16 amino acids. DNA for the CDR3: TGCGCCAGCAGCCAAGATCTCTCGGACAGGGGATACGAGCAGTACTTC. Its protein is CASSQDLSDRGYEQYF.

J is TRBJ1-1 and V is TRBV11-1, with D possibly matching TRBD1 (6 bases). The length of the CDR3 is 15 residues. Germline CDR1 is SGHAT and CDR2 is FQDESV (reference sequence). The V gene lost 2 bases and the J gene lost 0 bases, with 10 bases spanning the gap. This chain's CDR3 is CASSLSQGMNTEAFF. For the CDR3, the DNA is TGTGCCAGCAGCTTATCTCAGGGGATGAACACTGAAGCTTTCTTT.

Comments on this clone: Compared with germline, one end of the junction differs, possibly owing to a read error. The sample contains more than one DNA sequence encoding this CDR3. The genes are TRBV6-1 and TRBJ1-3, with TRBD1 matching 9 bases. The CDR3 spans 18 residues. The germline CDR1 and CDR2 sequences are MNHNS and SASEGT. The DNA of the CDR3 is TGTGCCAGCAGTGAAGCGCTTCCGACACAGGGGGCTGGGAACACCATATATTTT. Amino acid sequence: CASSEALPTQGAGNTIYF.